Below, 19 T cell receptor beta chains from the same sample are listed, as sequenced in a study of OX40 agonist ivuxolimab in advanced cancers. Libraries were prepared by immunoSEQ multiplex PCR; TCRdb keeps only in-frame clonotypes and omits some of them. Among 70,000 or so clones listed, 70% to 90% were seen once. Sequenced material: CD4+ or CD8+ T cells sorted from blood, taken in a trial of the OX40 agonist ivuxolimab. The receptors were sampled from an adult with an advanced solid tumor such as melanoma, head and neck, liver or kidney cancer.

J is TRBJ1-4 and V is TRBV5-4; TRBD1 matches 7 bases. CDR1 SGHNT and CDR2 YYREEE come from the germline V gene (reference sequence). The CDR3 spans 14 residues. The V and J ends lost 0 bases and 5 bases, in that order; junction bases with no gene match: 1. The CDR3 coding sequence is TGTGCCAGCAGCTTGGACAGGGGAAATGAAAAACTGTTTTTT. Its protein is CASSLDRGNEKLFF. Full variable domain (missing parts from reference TRBV5-4 and TRBJ1-4): ETGVTQSPTHLIKTRGQQVTLRCSSQSGHNTVSWYQQALGQGPQFIFQYYREEENGRGNFPPRFSGLQFPNYSSELNVNALELDDSALYLCASSLDRGNEKLFFGSGTQLSVL.

The chain carries TRBV11-2 and TRBJ2-2, with D possibly being TRBD2 (5 bases). This CDR3 has 15 residues. Germline V lookup: CDR1 SGHAT, CDR2 FQNNGV. V gave up 0 bases and J gave up 7 bases, with 12 bases separating them. CDR3 in DNA: TGTGCCAGCAGCTTAGATGGCGGGTTTCACGGGGAGCTGTTTTTT. This encodes CASSLDGGFHGELFF.

This clone was seen a single time. The chain couples TRBV5-5 to TRBJ2-3, with 13 bases aligning to TRBD2. CDR1 is SGHKS and CDR2 is YYEKEE in the germline V gene (reference sequence). J gave up 5 bases and V 2 bases, and 8 bases lay outside the gene matches. This CDR3 has 17 residues. The CDR3 coding sequence is TGTGCCAGCAGCTTACCCGGACTAGCGGGAGATAGAGATACGCAGTATTTT. Its translation is CASSLPGLAGDRDTQYF.

This clone was detected only a few times. This rearrangement joins TRBV6-5 to TRBJ2-7; no clear D gene. The CDR3 is 12 amino acids. Per germline, CDR1 MNHEY and CDR2 SVGAGI. V lost 6 bases and J 6 bases, leaving 12 bases between the germline ends. CDR3 in amino acids: CASRSFVAEQYF. The DNA of the CDR3 is TGTGCCAGCAGATCCTTCGTTGCCGAGCAGTACTTC.

The chain has TRBV7-9 and TRBJ2-7, with TRBD1 matching 8 bases. The V gene's germline CDR1 is SEHNR and CDR2 FQNEAQ (reference sequence). The CDR3 totals 15 residues. With 7 bases clipped from V and 6 bases from J, the junction kept 14 bases outside the gene matches. The CDR3 region is CASTRTGTGTGEQYF. CDR3 DNA: TGTGCCAGCACCAGAACCGGGACAGGAACCGGCGAGCAGTACTTC. Full variable domain (rest looked up from reference TRBV7-9 and TRBJ2-7): DTGVSQNPRHKITKRGQNVTFRCDPISEHNRLYWYRQTLGQGPEFLTYFQNEAQLEKSRLLSDRFSAERPKGSFSTLEIQRTEQGDSAMYLCASTRTGTGTGEQYFGPGTRLTVT.

The V call is TRBV21-1, the J call TRBJ1-2. TRBV21-1 is deemed a pseudogene. The CDR3 is 15 residues long. The CDR3 region is CASSKGVPEGYGYTF. DNA for the CDR3: TGTGCCAGCAGCAAAGGGGTTCCCGAGGGCTATGGCTACACCTTC.

The rearrangement links TRBV7-9 to TRBJ2-5, with 10 bases aligning to TRBD1. Germline V gene data show CDR1 as SEHNR and CDR2 as FQNEAQ (reference sequence). The ends lost 5 bases at V and 4 bases at J; junction bases unmatched: 13. This CDR3 is built from 17 residues. CDR3 in DNA: TGTGCCAGCAGCCGACAGGGGGCGGGGCGGAGCGGAGAGACCCAGTACTTC. Protein product: CASSRQGAGRSGETQYF.

This CDR3 is CASSLRGWGNQPQHF. The CDR3 DNA sequence: TGTGCCAGCAGCTTACGTGGTTGGGGCAATCAGCCCCAGCATTTT. The rearrangement uses TRBV7-2 and TRBJ1-5; D is unresolved. Germline V gene lookup returns CDR1 SGHTA and CDR2 FQGNSA. CDR3 size: 15 residues. V shed 2 bases and J shed 2 bases, with 10 bases lying between them.

V is TRBV11-2 and J is TRBJ2-4; D not certain. Trimming left V 4 bases short and J 4 bases short, with 8 bases between. Germline CDR1 and CDR2: SGHAT and FQNNGV. The CDR3 spans 13 residues. The CDR3: CASSSVPKNIQYF. The CDR3 nucleotides are TGTGCCAGCAGCTCTGTCCCGAAAAACATTCAGTACTTC.

V gene TRBV10-2 combines with J gene TRBJ2-1; 12 nucleotides agree with TRBD2. V shed 6 bases and J 11 bases; nucleotides not matched to a gene: 14. The CDR3 covers 16 residues. The germline V gene has CDR1 WSHSY and CDR2 SAAADI. CDR3 loop: CASSRTSGVQYGKQFF. The CDR3 coding sequence is TGCGCCAGCAGCCGGACTAGCGGGGTACAATACGGGAAGCAGTTCTTC.

The V gene is TRBV19, the J gene TRBJ2-1; D gene ambiguous. Germline lookup yields CDR1 LNHDA and CDR2 SQIVND (reference sequence). Trimming took 3 bases from V and 2 from J, leaving 8 bases between them. The CDR3 length is 14 residues. The CDR3 loop is CASSMVDAYNEQFF. CDR3 nucleotide sequence: TGTGCCAGTAGTATGGTCGACGCCTACAATGAGCAGTTCTTC.

This sequence joins TRBV2 and TRBJ2-7; perhaps D is TRBD1 or TRBD2 (5 bases each). This CDR3 region has 14 residues. Germline V lookup: CDR1 SNHLY, CDR2 FYNNEI. V was trimmed by 3 bases and J by 3 bases, leaving 12 bases between them. CDR3 in DNA: TGTGCCAGCAGTGAGGGGGTCGGGAACTACGAGCAGTACTTC. Translated: CASSEGVGNYEQYF.

This chain connects TRBV4-2 to TRBJ2-3, with D perhaps being TRBD1 or TRBD2 (6 bases each). The CDR3 contains 16 residues. Trimming pared 1 base from V and 4 bases from J, leaving 15 bases between. CDR1 is LGHNA, CDR2 YNFKEQ, per germline. DNA of the CDR3: TGTGCCAGCAGCCAAGGCCTAGGGGGGATTCCAGATACGCAGTATTTT. Amino acids: CASSQGLGGIPDTQYF.

The V call is TRBV5-1, the J call TRBJ2-3, with 12 bases identical to TRBD2. The V gene's germline CDR1 is SGHRS and CDR2 YFSETQ. CDR3 length equals 15 residues. With V trimmed by 4 bases and J by 0 bases, 0 bases remained unmatched. The CDR3, as DNA: TGCGCCAGCAGCGGGACTAGCGGGAGCACAGATACGCAGTATTTT. Its translation: CASSGTSGSTDTQYF.

In regard to this clone: The sample contains more than one DNA sequence encoding this CDR3. This chain joins TRBV6-5 and TRBJ2-7; D is unresolved. The V gene lost 4 bases and the J gene lost 2 bases, with 9 bases spanning the gap. Germline lookup yields CDR1 MNHEY and CDR2 SVGAGI. This CDR3 comprises 13 residues. The CDR3 sequence: CASSSTRTYEQYF. The CDR3 region has the DNA TGTGCCAGCAGTTCGACGCGAACCTACGAGCAGTACTTC.

The CDR3 loop reads CSVARGGMNTEAFF. CDR3 DNA sequence: TGCAGCGTTGCGCGGGGGGGAATGAACACTGAAGCTTTCTTT. The chain recombines TRBV29-1 with TRBJ1-1, with D possibly being TRBD1 (5 bases). Germline CDR1 reads SQVTM; CDR2 reads ANQGSEA. V lost 4 bases and J lost 0, with 12 bases in between. The CDR3 runs to 14 residues.

This sequence joins TRBV19 and TRBJ2-3; possibly TRBD2 for D (7 bases). The length of the CDR3 is 16 residues. Germline V gives CDR1 LNHDA, CDR2 SQIVND (reference sequence). The ends were cut back, 6 bases at V and 2 bases at J, with 18 bases in the middle. The CDR3 protein is CASRAGLSGATDTQYF. For the CDR3, the DNA is TGTGCCAGTAGGGCGGGACTATCGGGGGCCACAGATACGCAGTATTTT.

The chain couples TRBV11-2 to TRBJ2-5; D gene unclear. CDR1 SGHAT and CDR2 FQNNGV come from the germline V gene. The CDR3 length is 13 residues. The ends were cut back, 3 bases at V and 0 bases at J, with 5 bases in the middle. The CDR3 sequence: CASSFGNQETQYF. The CDR3 DNA follows: TGTGCCAGCAGCTTCGGCAACCAAGAGACCCAGTACTTC.

This sequence joins TRBV10-3 and TRBJ2-1; 9 bases are a match to TRBD2. CDR1 is ENHRY, CDR2 SYGVKD, per germline. J was trimmed by 3 bases and V by 6 bases; bases with no gene match: 6. The CDR3 is 15 amino acids. The CDR3 DNA is TGTGCCATCAGCCCGACTAGCGGAGACTACAATGAGCAGTTCTTC. This sequence encodes CAISPTSGDYNEQFF.